This is a list of T cell receptor beta chains from one sample in a study of neurological immune-mediated disorders. Using its own MiXCR run on the 5' RACE reads, TCRdb lists one record per CDR3 protein. The table includes roughly 46,000 distinct CDR3 sequences, roughly 2% detected once. The specimen sequenced was PBMCs. The receptors come from a woman aged 40-49 years with multiple sclerosis. Both conserved end residues are part of each CDR3. D genes are given only for firm matches. Where a row states a size, it is once, few, many or the class of an expanded clone; other rows omit it.

CDR3 protein: CATSDTDREETQYF
CDR3 DNA: TGTGCCACCAGTGACACCGACAGGGAAGAGACCCAGTACTTC
clone size: many
D gene: TRBD1
V gene: TRBV24-1
J gene: TRBJ2-5

CDR3 protein: CSARDFSGQGKFQNTEAFF
CDR3 DNA: TGCAGTGCTAGAGATTTCTCGGGACAGGGGAAGTTCCAGAACACTGAAGCTTTCTTT
clone size: many
D gene: TRBD1
V gene: TRBV20-1
J gene: TRBJ1-1

CDR3 protein: CAISGGGNQPQHF
CDR3 DNA: TGTGCCATCAGTGGTGGAGGCAATCAGCCCCAGCATTTT
clone size: many
D gene: NA
V gene: TRBV10-3
J gene: TRBJ1-5

CDR3 protein: CATSDWGTPPSGEQFF
CDR3 DNA: TGTGCCACCAGTGATTGGGGGACTCCACCTTCCGGTGAGCAGTTCTTC
clone size: many
D gene: NA
V gene: TRBV24-1
J gene: TRBJ2-1

CDR3 protein: CASSNWGETQYF
CDR3 DNA: TGTGCCAGCAGCAACTGGGGGGAGACCCAGTACTTC
clone size: many
D gene: NA
V gene: TRBV9
J gene: TRBJ2-5

CDR3 protein: CASSTYFGIGQPQHF
CDR3 DNA: TGTGCCAGCAGCACTTATTTCGGAATTGGTCAGCCCCAGCATTTT
clone size: many
D gene: NA
V gene: TRBV7-2
J gene: TRBJ1-5

CDR3 protein: CATSRGTSGRYNEQFF
CDR3 DNA: TGTGCCACCAGCAGAGGGACTAGCGGGAGATACAATGAGCAGTTCTTC
clone size: many
D gene: TRBD2
V gene: TRBV15
J gene: TRBJ2-1

CDR3 protein: CASNPTGGSYNEQFF
CDR3 DNA: TGTGCCAGCAACCCAACAGGGGGCTCCTACAATGAGCAGTTCTTC
clone size: many
D gene: TRBD1
V gene: TRBV25-1
J gene: TRBJ2-1

CDR3 protein: CASSGHRGIYTGELFF
CDR3 DNA: TGTGCCAGCAGCGGCCACAGGGGGATCTACACCGGGGAGCTGTTTTTT
clone size: NA
D gene: TRBD1
V gene: TRBV7-6
J gene: TRBJ2-2

CDR3 protein: CASSLFDRRSYEQYF
CDR3 DNA: TGCGCCAGCAGCTTGTTCGACAGGCGCTCCTACGAGCAGTACTTC
clone size: many
D gene: NA
V gene: TRBV5-1
J gene: TRBJ2-7

CDR3 protein: CDSSAGGGYTF
CDR3 DNA: TGCGACAGCAGTGCTGGGGGAGGCTACACCTTC
clone size: NA
D gene: NA
V gene: TRBV10-2
J gene: TRBJ1-2

CDR3 protein: CASSLALGVGNTGELFF
CDR3 DNA: TGCGCCAGCAGCTTGGCCCTGGGAGTGGGGAACACCGGGGAGCTGTTTTTT
clone size: many
D gene: NA
V gene: TRBV5-1
J gene: TRBJ2-2

CDR3 protein: CASSPGLAGGSEQYF
CDR3 DNA: TGTGCCAGCTCACCGGGACTAGCGGGGGGGTCCGAGCAGTACTTC
clone size: many
D gene: TRBD2
V gene: TRBV18
J gene: TRBJ2-7

CDR3 protein: CASSLVDRGAQYF
CDR3 DNA: TGTGCCAGCAGCTTAGTAGACCGCGGGGCCCAGTACTTC
clone size: many
D gene: NA
V gene: TRBV7-9
J gene: TRBJ2-5

CDR3 protein: CASSFSVGIHEQFF
CDR3 DNA: TGCGCCAGCAGCTTTTCGGTTGGGATCCATGAGCAGTTCTTC
clone size: many
D gene: NA
V gene: TRBV5-1
J gene: TRBJ2-1

CDR3 protein: CASSQDRSLNTEAFF
CDR3 DNA: TGCGCCAGCAGCCAAGATCGATCGCTGAACACTGAAGCTTTCTTT
clone size: many
D gene: NA
V gene: TRBV4-1
J gene: TRBJ1-1

CDR3 protein: CASSPWRRGGTDTQYF
CDR3 DNA: TGTGCCAGCTCACCATGGCGGCGGGGCGGCACAGATACGCAGTATTTT
clone size: many
D gene: NA
V gene: TRBV18
J gene: TRBJ2-3

CDR3 protein: CASSPGSSEYGYTF
CDR3 DNA: TGCGCCAGCAGCCCGGGTAGTTCAGAGTATGGCTACACCTTC
clone size: many
D gene: NA
V gene: TRBV5-1
J gene: TRBJ1-2

CDR3 protein: CSVEWQLSDTQYF
CDR3 DNA: TGCAGCGTTGAGTGGCAGCTCTCAGATACGCAGTATTTT
clone size: many
D gene: NA
V gene: TRBV29-1
J gene: TRBJ2-3

CDR3 protein: CASSDMGQVRDTQYF
CDR3 DNA: TGTGCCAGCAGTGATATGGGACAGGTGCGGGATACGCAGTATTTT
clone size: many
D gene: TRBD1
V gene: TRBV6-1
J gene: TRBJ2-3

CDR3 protein: CASSQQDFIGTGGRYEQYF
CDR3 DNA: TGCGCCAGCAGCCAACAGGATTTTATAGGGACAGGGGGCAGGTACGAGCAGTACTTC
clone size: many
D gene: TRBD1
V gene: TRBV4-1
J gene: TRBJ2-7

CDR3 protein: CASSQGYGNTIYF
CDR3 DNA: TGTGCCAGCAGTCAGGGCTATGGAAACACCATATATTTT
clone size: many
D gene: NA
V gene: TRBV2
J gene: TRBJ1-3

CDR3 protein: CASSLPGPRGYTF
CDR3 DNA: TGTGCCAGTAGTCTTCCGGGGCCTCGCGGCTACACCTTC
clone size: many
D gene: NA
V gene: TRBV19
J gene: TRBJ1-2